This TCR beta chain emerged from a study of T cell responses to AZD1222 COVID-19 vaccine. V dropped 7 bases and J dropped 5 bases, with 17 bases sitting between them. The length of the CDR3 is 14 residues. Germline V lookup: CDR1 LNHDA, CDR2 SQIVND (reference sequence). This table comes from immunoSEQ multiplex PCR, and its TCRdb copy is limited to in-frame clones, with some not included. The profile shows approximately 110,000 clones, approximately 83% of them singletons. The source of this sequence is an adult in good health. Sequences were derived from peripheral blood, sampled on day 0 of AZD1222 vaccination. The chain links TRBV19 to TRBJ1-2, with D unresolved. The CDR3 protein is CASIEGSVGYGYTF. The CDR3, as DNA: TGTGCCAGTATCGAAGGTTCTGTTGGATATGGCTACACCTTC. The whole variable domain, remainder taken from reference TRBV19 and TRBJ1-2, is DGGITQSPKYLFRKEGQNVTLSCEQNLNHDAMYWYRQDPGQGLRLIYYSQIVNDFQKGDIAEGYSVSREKKESFPLTVTSAQKNPTAFYLCASIEGSVGYGYTFGSGTRLTVV.